Shown below are 29 T cell receptor beta chains from a single sample sequenced in a study of cytomegalovirus exposure and HLA in healthy donors. PCR was performed using 60 Vbeta and 13 Jbeta primers. Sequencing was performed with immunoSEQ multiplex PCR; in TCRdb, only in-frame clones are kept and a portion is missing. This sample contains around 140,000 clones. Sequencing was carried out using PBMCs. All receptors derive from a woman between 45 and 65 years old in good health and CMV-seronegative.

The J gene is TRBJ2-3, the V gene TRBV28; 9 positions match TRBD1. Germline V gene data show CDR1 as MDHEN and CDR2 as SYDVKM. Trimming took 2 bases from V and 4 from J; bases not matched to a gene: 10. CDR3 length: 17 amino acids. In nucleotides, the CDR3 is TGTGCCAGCAGTTTAACCCGACAGGGGGAAGACTCAGATACGCAGTATTTT. It specifies CASSLTRQGEDSDTQYF.

This rearrangement joins TRBV19 to TRBJ1-1, with D unclear. The germline V gene has CDR1 LNHDA and CDR2 SQIVND (reference sequence). The CDR3 runs 13 residues. V was pared by 5 bases and J by 1 base, with 8 bases between. The CDR3 loop is CASSSLWNTEAFF. The CDR3 coding sequence is TGTGCCAGTAGTTCACTCTGGAACACTGAAGCTTTCTTT.

The chain joins TRBV4-2 to TRBJ2-7, with 8 nucleotides matching TRBD1. This CDR3 region has 16 residues. CDR1 and CDR2 from the germline V gene are LGHNA and YNFKEQ. V lost 3 bases and J lost 4; bases outside the gene matches: 11. This chain's CDR3 is CASSQPPTGQGYEQYF. CDR3 coding DNA: TGTGCCAGCAGCCAGCCCCCGACCGGACAGGGTTACGAGCAGTACTTC.

This chain links TRBV30 with TRBJ1-1, with 8 nucleotides matching TRBD1. The CDR3 is 15 residues long. J was trimmed by 4 bases and V by 7 bases; bases with no gene match: 14. Germline loops: CDR1 GTSNPN, CDR2 SVGIG (reference sequence). The CDR3 loop is CASERGPGGGTEAFF. The CDR3 bases are TGTGCCTCGGAACGCGGTCCAGGGGGCGGCACTGAAGCTTTCTTT. Full variable domain (outside the CDR3, taken from reference TRBV30 and TRBJ1-1): SQTIHQWPATLVQPVGSPLSLECTVEGTSNPNLYWYRQAAGRGLQLLFYSVGIGQISSEVPQNLSASRPQDRQFILSSKKLLLSDSGFYLCASERGPGGGTEAFFGQGTRLTVV.

The chain joins TRBV5-1 to TRBJ2-2; 8 positions agree with TRBD2. Per germline, CDR1 SGHRS and CDR2 YFSETQ. V was pared by 2 bases and J by 5 bases, with 8 bases of the junction left unmatched. The CDR3 runs to 16 residues. For the CDR3, the DNA is TGCGCCAGCAGCTTTACCGGGACTAGGGCAACCGGGGAGCTGTTTTTT. It yields the protein CASSFTGTRATGELFF.

The chain couples TRBV30 to TRBJ1-1, with a weak D call TRBD1 (5 bases). Germline CDR1 GTSNPN, CDR2 SVGIG (reference sequence). CDR3 length: 13 amino acids. Trimming removed 1 base from V and 2 bases from J, with 8 bases in between. CDR3 in amino acids: CAWSAGTNTEAFF. The CDR3 DNA is TGTGCCTGGAGTGCCGGGACTAACACTGAAGCTTTCTTT.

The genes are TRBV11-1 and TRBJ2-2; tentatively, D is TRBD1 (6 bases). CDR3 length equals 16 residues. Trimming left V 5 bases short and J 3 bases short, with 16 bases between. The V gene's germline CDR1 is SGHAT and CDR2 FQDESV (reference sequence). The CDR3 DNA reads as TGTGCCAGCAGCCCACGGGACAAAAGATACACCGGGGAGCTGTTTTTT. Its translation is CASSPRDKRYTGELFF.

The chain links TRBV9 to TRBJ2-1, with D perhaps matching TRBD2 (5 bases). This CDR3 has 14 amino acids. Trimming stripped 4 bases from V and 7 bases from J, with 15 bases between. Germline values: CDR1 SGDLS, CDR2 YYNGEE. CDR3 in amino acids: CASSLSDYANEQFF. CDR3 in DNA: TGTGCCAGCAGCCTTAGCGACTACGCGAATGAGCAGTTCTTC.

This chain connects TRBV5-1 to TRBJ1-1, with 7 bases matching TRBD1. The V gene's germline CDR1 is SGHRS and CDR2 YFSETQ. J gave up 5 bases and V 5 bases, and 6 bases lay outside the gene matches. The CDR3 loop spans 13 amino acids. CDR3 sequence reads: CASRRDRGTEAFF. The CDR3 region has the DNA TGCGCCAGCAGACGGGACAGAGGAACTGAAGCTTTCTTT.

CDR3 DNA sequence: TGTGCCAGCAGTGACCGGGACAGTGTCTCTGGGGCCAACGTCCTGACTTTC. Its protein product is CASSDRDSVSGANVLTF. The V and J genes are TRBV27 and TRBJ2-6, with TRBD1 matching 7 bases. Germline V lookup: CDR1 MNHEY, CDR2 SMNVEV (reference sequence). The CDR3 is 17 amino acids. V shed 5 bases and J 0 bases; nucleotides not matched to a gene: 7.

The chain joins TRBV28 to TRBJ2-3, with D unresolved. The V gene's germline CDR1 is MDHEN and CDR2 SYDVKM. The CDR3 covers 15 residues. Trimming left V 5 bases short and J 8 bases short, with 20 bases between. In DNA form, the CDR3 reads TGTGCCAGCAGTCCGCCCTCGAGCGCCCACGGTACGCAGTATTTT. The encoded protein is CASSPPSSAHGTQYF.

This rearrangement joins TRBV11-2 to TRBJ2-1; 12 bases map to TRBD2. With V trimmed by 3 bases and J by 8 bases, 5 bases remained unmatched. CDR1 and CDR2 from the germline V gene are SGHAT and FQNNGV. The CDR3 totals 15 residues. The chain's CDR3 is CASSLGLAGGYEQFF. CDR3 DNA sequence: TGTGCCAGCAGCTTGGGGCTAGCGGGGGGGTATGAGCAGTTCTTC.

The chain carries TRBV5-1 and TRBJ2-1; D is perhaps TRBD2 (6 bases). The CDR3 totals 15 residues. Germline CDR1 is SGHRS and CDR2 is YFSETQ. V dropped 3 bases and J dropped 5 bases, with 15 bases sitting between them. CDR3 sequence (DNA): TGCGCCAGCAGCTGGCGGGGAATAACAGACAATGAGCAGTTCTTC. This translates into CASSWRGITDNEQFF.

V gene TRBV19 combines with J gene TRBJ2-7, with D hard to call. V was shortened by 2 bases and J by 2 bases, with 13 bases between the two germline ends. CDR3 size: 15 residues. The V gene's germline CDR1 is LNHDA and CDR2 SQIVND (reference sequence). CDR3 coding DNA: TGTGCCAGTAGTATATGGGCAACTCCCGCCTACGAGCAGTACTTC. Translation gives CASSIWATPAYEQYF.

The chain joins TRBV7-2 to TRBJ2-7; 7 bases align to TRBD2. Germline-derived CDR1 and CDR2 are SGHTA and FQGNSA. J gave up 3 bases and V 6 bases, and 11 bases lay outside the gene matches. This CDR3 contains 15 residues. The CDR3 bases are TGTGCCAGCAGGGAGGGCGGGACTACCGGCTACGAGCAGTACTTC. It translates to CASREGGTTGYEQYF.

V gene TRBV7-8 combines with J gene TRBJ1-6, with a weak D call TRBD1 (6 bases). The V end was cut by 5 bases, the J end by 10 bases, with 12 bases between. This CDR3 region has 13 residues. Germline CDR1 SGHVS, CDR2 FQNEAQ. This CDR3 reads CASSPNRVSPLHF. The CDR3 nucleotides are TGTGCCAGCAGCCCTAACAGGGTATCACCCCTCCACTTT.

The V and J genes are TRBV6-1 and TRBJ2-7; D is possibly TRBD2 (7 bases). V was trimmed by 8 bases and J by 7 bases, leaving 15 bases between them. Germline CDR1 is MNHNS and CDR2 is SASEGT. The CDR3 covers 12 residues. CDR3 bases: TGTGCCAGCCGCGGGGGCCCTAGGGAGCAGTACTTC. Translating gives CASRGGPREQYF.

The chain couples TRBV29-1 to TRBJ2-1; maybe TRBD2 (5 bases). V lost 1 base to trimming and J lost 1 base, with 14 bases between them. CDR1 SQVTM and CDR2 ANQGSEA come from the germline V gene. The CDR3 length is 16 residues. The CDR3 nucleotides read TGCAGCGTTGAAGGCCCCCCAAGCGGTTCCTACAATGAGCAGTTCTTC. This codes for CSVEGPPSGSYNEQFF.

The rearrangement uses TRBV7-3 and TRBJ2-1; 9 bases fit TRBD2. CDR1 SGHTA and CDR2 FQGTGA come from the germline V gene. Germline trimming cut 2 bases from V and 7 bases from J; bases unmatched to any gene: 3. The CDR3 is 14 residues long. In DNA, the CDR3 is TGTGCCAGCAGCTTAGGCGGGAGGGAGAATGAGCAGTTCTTC. Translated, it gives CASSLGGRENEQFF.

The chain joins TRBV6-5 to TRBJ2-5; maybe TRBD2 (5 bases). V shed 6 bases and J shed 11 bases, with 19 bases lying between them. Germline-derived CDR1 and CDR2 are MNHEY and SVGAGI. This CDR3 is 13 amino acids long. Written as DNA, the CDR3 is TGTGCCAGCAGCCAAGTGGCGGGTCGGTCGCAGTACTTC. Translation: CASSQVAGRSQYF.

The V gene is TRBV5-1, the J gene TRBJ2-3; 10 bases match TRBD2. In germline, CDR1 is SGHRS, CDR2 YFSETQ. With 2 bases clipped from V and 6 bases from J, the junction kept 6 bases outside the gene matches. This CDR3 spans 15 amino acids. The CDR3 DNA reads as TGCGCCAGCAGCTTCCTAGCGGGGGTCAGGGATACGCAGTATTTT. Its translation is CASSFLAGVRDTQYF.

Here the CDR3 reads CASSLRGGEQYF. The CDR3 DNA reads TGTGCCAGCAGTTTACGAGGCGGGGAGCAGTACTTC. The rearrangement uses TRBV28 and TRBJ2-7; TRBD2 is a possible D gene (5 bases). CDR3 size: 12 residues. The ends were cut back, 2 bases at V and 7 bases at J, with 9 bases in the middle. CDR1 is MDHEN and CDR2 is SYDVKM in the germline V gene.

This rearrangement joins TRBV30 to TRBJ1-3; D is perhaps TRBD1 (5 bases). CDR1 and CDR2 (germline): GTSNPN, SVGIG (reference sequence). CDR3 length: 14 residues. V was trimmed by 1 base and J by 6 bases, leaving 13 bases between them. The CDR3 reads CAWSARGGVNTIYF. DNA for the CDR3: TGTGCCTGGAGTGCCCGGGGAGGGGTAAACACCATATATTTT.

The chain carries TRBV6-1 and TRBJ2-5; TRBD1 matches 8 bases. The CDR3 loop spans 14 amino acids. Germline lookup yields CDR1 MNHNS and CDR2 SASEGT. With V trimmed by 2 bases and J by 4 bases, 3 bases remained unmatched. As DNA, the CDR3 is TGTGCCAGCAGTGAACAAACAGGGGGAGAGACCCAGTACTTC. It yields the protein CASSEQTGGETQYF.

CDR3 sequence reads: CAWSVERGNYGYTF. In DNA form, the CDR3 reads TGTGCCTGGAGTGTAGAAAGGGGTAACTATGGCTACACCTTC. The chain uses TRBV30 and TRBJ1-2; D might be TRBD1 (5 bases). V was cut by 0 bases and J by 1 base, with 9 bases left in between. Germline CDR1 GTSNPN, CDR2 SVGIG (reference sequence). The CDR3 runs 14 residues.

As concerns this clone: This specimen includes other DNA sequences encoding the same CDR3. The J gene is TRBJ2-7, the V gene TRBV18; 7 nucleotides line up with TRBD1. From germline, CDR1 is KGHSH and CDR2 LQKENI. V shed 3 bases, J shed 2 bases, and the junction held 1 base outside the gene matches. This CDR3 has 13 residues. CDR3 nucleotide sequence: TGTGCCAGCTCACCCGGGACAGCCTACGAGCAGTACTTC. This codes for CASSPGTAYEQYF.

The chain employs TRBV27 and TRBJ1-1; D unclear. Germline CDR1 is MNHEY and CDR2 is SMNVEV (reference sequence). The CDR3 is 15 amino acids. The germline V and J ends were trimmed by 6 bases and 5 bases, with 19 bases remaining between them. CDR3 region: CASRGSGELGTEAFF. The CDR3 DNA follows: TGTGCCAGCAGGGGATCCGGGGAGCTAGGGACTGAAGCTTTCTTT.

The rearrangement links TRBV29-1 to TRBJ1-2; 8 positions match TRBD1. This CDR3 has 15 amino acids. J was trimmed by 3 bases and V by 7 bases; bases with no gene match: 13. Germline loops: CDR1 SQVTM, CDR2 ANQGSEA. The CDR3 sequence is CSAVHDKQGDYGYTF. The CDR3 region has the DNA TGCAGCGCAGTTCACGACAAACAGGGGGACTATGGCTACACCTTC.

J is TRBJ2-5 and V is TRBV6-1; D may be TRBD1 (6 bases). The CDR3 runs to 15 residues. Trimming stripped 5 bases from V and 5 bases from J, with 18 bases between. Germline values: CDR1 MNHNS, CDR2 SASEGT. CDR3 residues: CASSMDSLLSETQYF. CDR3 sequence (DNA): TGTGCCAGCAGTATGGACAGTCTCCTGAGTGAGACCCAGTACTTC.